This T cell receptor (beta chain) was identified in a study of T cells in Graves' hyperthyroidism and ophthalmopathy. As to this clonotype: Its specificity is not known.

Amplification yielded TCR beta CDR3 regions, with RNA transcripts as the source. TCR CDR3 regions were first amplified by RT-PCR with HTBI primers. Using its own MiXCR run on the multiplex PCR reads, TCRdb lists one record per CDR3 protein. The repertoire holds 500,000 to 600,000 distinct CDR3 sequences, with approximately 48% as singletons. Regarding the study as a whole: From stable hyperthyroidism, ophthalmopathy was set apart by a 13 V-J model. Blood also held most thyroid clonotypes expanded beyond 0.001.

Uncontrolled infections, other autoimmune diseases, pregnancy or lactation led to exclusion of patients. The CDR3 length is 13 residues. With 3 bases removed from V and 3 bases from J, the gap between germline ends came to 8 bases. Per the germline V gene, CDR1 is MNHEY and CDR2 is SVGAGI. The J gene is TRBJ2-5, the V gene TRBV6-5; D not certain. Source material: peripheral blood or thyroid tissue (not recorded which). The clonotype originates from an adult woman with Graves' disease, either hyperthyroidism or ophthalmopathy (not recorded which). The CDR3: CASSYFQEETQYF. For the CDR3, the DNA is TGTGCCAGCAGTTATTTTCAGGAAGAGACCCAGTACTTC.